This is a list of T cell receptor beta chains from one sample in a study of type 1 regulatory T cells. TCRdb recomputed calls from the reads with MiXCR, one row per CDR3 protein. The sample lists 80,000 to 100,000 distinct CDR3 sequences, around 30% seen once, with roughly 2.2% in the top ten. The sequencing sample was made of CD4+ T cells, either the whole sample or a sorted fraction (not recorded which). The source of these receptors is a human donor in good health. The CDR3 runs from the conserved cysteine through the conserved F or W. A D gene is named only where the DNA matches it firmly. Not every row has a clone size; where given, it reads once, few, many or a size class.

d_call	clone_size	v_call	j_call	cdr3_nt	cdr3_aa
TRBD2	.	TRBV19	TRBJ2-3	TGTGCCAGTAGTAAAAGGAATCCGGGAGGGCCAGATACGCAGTATTTT	CASSKRNPGGPDTQYF
.	.	TRBV30	TRBJ1-5	TGTGCCTGGAGTGTACGCAGGGATAGCAATCAGCCCCAGCATTTT	CAWSVRRDSNQPQHF
.	few	TRBV20-1	TRBJ2-5	TGCAGTGCTAGCTTCACGACCCAAGAGACCCAGTACTTC	CSASFTTQETQYF
TRBD2	.	TRBV6-2/TRBV6-3	TRBJ2-7	TGTGCCAGCCACGTAGCGGGAGGCTCAACCTACGAGCAGTACTTC	CASHVAGGSTYEQYF
.	.	TRBV5-4	TRBJ2-3	TGTGCCAGCAGCTTGGAGCGGTCAGATACGCAGTATTTT	CASSLERSDTQYF
.	few	TRBV7-2	TRBJ2-5	TGTGCCAGCAGCCCACAGGCCACGGAGACCCAGTACTTC	CASSPQATETQYF
.	.	TRBV20-1	TRBJ2-2	TGCAGTGCTAGAGTTCGTCTACCTCGAACCGGGGAGCTGTTTTTT	CSARVRLPRTGELFF
.	many	TRBV15	TRBJ1-4	TGTGCCACCAGCAGACCAGGGTATGGGGAAAAACTGTTTTTT	CATSRPGYGEKLFF
.	.	TRBV27	TRBJ2-2	TGTGCCAGCAGTCTACATACCGGCTCGAACACCGGGGAGCTGTTTTTT	CASSLHTGSNTGELFF
.	.	TRBV7-2	TRBJ2-3	TGTGCCAGCAACCCGAGCCTCGGGGGACTCACAGATACGCAGTATTTT	CASNPSLGGLTDTQYF
TRBD2	.	TRBV5-4	TRBJ2-2	TGTGCCAGCAGGCGACTAGCGGACACCGGGGAGCTGTTTTTT	CASRRLADTGELFF
.	once	TRBV5-4	TRBJ2-3	TGTGCCAGCAGCCCCGTGGAACAGGGCCGCACAGATACGCAGTATTTT	CASSPVEQGRTDTQYF
TRBD2	.	TRBV5-1	TRBJ2-7	TGCGCCAGCAGCTTTGGGACTAGCGGGAGTTACGAGCAGTACTTC	CASSFGTSGSYEQYF
TRBD1	.	TRBV3-1	TRBJ1-2	TGTGCCAGCAGCCCGGGACAGCAGGATGGCTACACCTTC	CASSPGQQDGYTF
.	.	TRBV12-3/TRBV12-4	TRBJ2-5	TGTGCCAGCAGTTCTCCCCCCACCACCGGCCAAGAGACCCAGTACTTC	CASSSPPTTGQETQYF
.	few	TRBV20-1	TRBJ2-2	TGCAGTGCTAGGTTCGGGATGGGCGGGGAGCTGTTTTTT	CSARFGMGGELFF
TRBD1	.	TRBV6-5	TRBJ1-5	TGTGCCAGCAAACAGGGGGTCTTGGGTCAGCCCCAGCATTTT	CASKQGVLGQPQHF
.	.	TRBV29-1	TRBJ1-4	TGCAGCGTTGAAAGTGCAACTAATGAAAAACTGTTTTTT	CSVESATNEKLFF
TRBD1	.	TRBV7-2	TRBJ1-4	TGTGCCAGCAGCCGGGACAGACTAAATGAAAAACTGTTTTTT	CASSRDRLNEKLFF
TRBD1	.	TRBV5-5	TRBJ1-1	TGTGCCAGCAGCCTTGGACAGGGTCGCGAAGCTTTCTTT	CASSLGQGREAFF
.	few	TRBV6-1	TRBJ1-2	TGTGCCAGCAGTGAACAAATCATGGCCCTAGGCTACACCTTC	CASSEQIMALGYTF
TRBD2	few	TRBV20-1	TRBJ2-1	TGCAGTGCGCGGACTAGCGGGGCCTACAATGAGCAGTTCTTC	CSARTSGAYNEQFF
.	.	TRBV7-9	TRBJ2-5	TGTGCCAGCAGCACCCGACTCGGAAGGACAGAGACCCAGTACTTC	CASSTRLGRTETQYF
TRBD2	.	TRBV5-1	TRBJ2-5	TGCGCCAGCGGAACTAGCGCGAGGGAAACCCAGTACTTC	CASGTSARETQYF
.	.	TRBV9	TRBJ2-3	TGTGCCAGCAGCGTAGTGGCAGATACGCAGTATTTT	CASSVVADTQYF
.	few	TRBV7-8	TRBJ2-2	TGTGCCACCCTCCCTTCCGGGAGTTACGGGGAGCTGTTTTTT	CATLPSGSYGELFF